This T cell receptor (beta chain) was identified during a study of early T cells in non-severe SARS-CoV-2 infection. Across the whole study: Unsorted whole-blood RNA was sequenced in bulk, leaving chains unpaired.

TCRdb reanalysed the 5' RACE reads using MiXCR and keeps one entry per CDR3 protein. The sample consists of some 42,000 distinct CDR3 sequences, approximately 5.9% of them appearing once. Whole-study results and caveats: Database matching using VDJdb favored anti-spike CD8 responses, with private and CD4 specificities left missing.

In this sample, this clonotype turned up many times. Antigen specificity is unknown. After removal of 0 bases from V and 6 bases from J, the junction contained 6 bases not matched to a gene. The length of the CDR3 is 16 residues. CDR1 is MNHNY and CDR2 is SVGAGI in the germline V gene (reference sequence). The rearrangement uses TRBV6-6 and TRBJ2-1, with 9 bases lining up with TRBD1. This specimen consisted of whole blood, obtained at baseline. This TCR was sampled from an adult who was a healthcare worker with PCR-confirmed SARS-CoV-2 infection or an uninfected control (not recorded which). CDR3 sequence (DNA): TGTGCCAGCAGTTACTCGTATGGACAGGGGCCCAATGAGCAGTTCTTC. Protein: CASSYSYGQGPNEQFF.